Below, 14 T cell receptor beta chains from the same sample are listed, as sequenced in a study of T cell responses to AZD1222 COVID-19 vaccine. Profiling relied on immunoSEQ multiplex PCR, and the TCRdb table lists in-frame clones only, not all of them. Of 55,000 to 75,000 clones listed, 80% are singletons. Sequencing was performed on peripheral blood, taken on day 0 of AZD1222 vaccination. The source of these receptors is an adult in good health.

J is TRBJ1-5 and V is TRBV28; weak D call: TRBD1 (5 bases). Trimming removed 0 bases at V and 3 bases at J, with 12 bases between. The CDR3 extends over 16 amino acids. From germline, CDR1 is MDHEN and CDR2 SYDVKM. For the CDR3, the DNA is TGTGCCAGCAGTTTATGGGCGATGGGGGTCAATCAGCCCCAGCATTTT. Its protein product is CASSLWAMGVNQPQHF.

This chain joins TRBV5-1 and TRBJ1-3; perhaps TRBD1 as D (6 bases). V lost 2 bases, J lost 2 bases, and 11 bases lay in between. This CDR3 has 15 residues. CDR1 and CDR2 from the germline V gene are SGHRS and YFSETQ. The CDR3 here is CASSLERTAGNTIYF. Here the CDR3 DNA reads TGCGCCAGCAGCTTAGAGAGGACAGCTGGAAACACCATATATTTT.

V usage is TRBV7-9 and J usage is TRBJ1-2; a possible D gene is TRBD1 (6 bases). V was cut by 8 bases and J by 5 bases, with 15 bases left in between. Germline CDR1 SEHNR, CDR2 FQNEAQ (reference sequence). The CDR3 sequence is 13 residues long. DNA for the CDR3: TGTGCCAGCGAGAGGGGGGGCGAGTATGGCTACACCTTC. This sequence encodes CASERGGEYGYTF.

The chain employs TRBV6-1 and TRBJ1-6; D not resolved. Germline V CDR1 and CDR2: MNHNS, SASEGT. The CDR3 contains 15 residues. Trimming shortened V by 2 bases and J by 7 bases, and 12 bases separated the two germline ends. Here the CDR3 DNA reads TGTGCCAGCAGTGAAATAAGGTTTGAGAATTCACCCCTCCACTTT. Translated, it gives CASSEIRFENSPLHF.

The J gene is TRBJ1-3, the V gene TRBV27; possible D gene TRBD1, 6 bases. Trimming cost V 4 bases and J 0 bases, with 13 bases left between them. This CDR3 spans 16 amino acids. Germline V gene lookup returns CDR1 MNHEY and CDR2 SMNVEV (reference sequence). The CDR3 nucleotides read TGTGCCAGCAGTTCCGGGACACCTAGCTCTGGAAACACCATATATTTT. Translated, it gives CASSSGTPSSGNTIYF.

Written as DNA, the CDR3 is TGTGCCAGTGGGGCCCCGTCCCGCTGGGGGGCCAACGTCCTGACTTTC. Translation: CASGAPSRWGANVLTF. The gene calls are TRBV19 and TRBJ2-6, with a weak D call TRBD1 (5 bases). Trimming removed 8 bases at V and 4 bases at J, with 18 bases between. There are 16 residues in the CDR3. Germline V CDR1 and CDR2: LNHDA, SQIVND (reference sequence).

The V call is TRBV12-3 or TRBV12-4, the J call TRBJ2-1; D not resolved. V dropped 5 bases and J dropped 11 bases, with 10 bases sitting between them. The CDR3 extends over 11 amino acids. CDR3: CASSQTSKQFF. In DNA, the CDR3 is TGTGCCAGCAGTCAGACCAGCAAGCAGTTCTTC.

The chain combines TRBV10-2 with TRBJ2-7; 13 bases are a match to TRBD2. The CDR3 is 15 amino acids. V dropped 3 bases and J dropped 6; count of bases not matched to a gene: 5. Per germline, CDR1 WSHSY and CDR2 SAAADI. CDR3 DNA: TGCGCCAGCAGTGACTTGACTAGCGGGGGGCCCGAGCAGTACTTC. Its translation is CASSDLTSGGPEQYF.

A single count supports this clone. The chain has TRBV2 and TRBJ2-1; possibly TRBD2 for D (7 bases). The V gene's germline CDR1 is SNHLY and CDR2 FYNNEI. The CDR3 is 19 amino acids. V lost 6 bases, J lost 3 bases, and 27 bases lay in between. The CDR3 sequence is CASSGPLDGGGFLYNEQFF. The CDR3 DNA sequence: TGTGCCAGCAGCGGTCCCTTGGATGGGGGGGGCTTCCTCTACAATGAGCAGTTCTTC.

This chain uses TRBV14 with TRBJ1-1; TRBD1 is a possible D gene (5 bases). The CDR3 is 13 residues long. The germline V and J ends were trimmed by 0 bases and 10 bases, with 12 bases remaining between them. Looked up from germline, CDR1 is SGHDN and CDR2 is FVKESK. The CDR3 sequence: CASSQDWGGTAFF. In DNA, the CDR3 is TGTGCCAGCAGCCAAGACTGGGGGGGGACAGCTTTCTTT.

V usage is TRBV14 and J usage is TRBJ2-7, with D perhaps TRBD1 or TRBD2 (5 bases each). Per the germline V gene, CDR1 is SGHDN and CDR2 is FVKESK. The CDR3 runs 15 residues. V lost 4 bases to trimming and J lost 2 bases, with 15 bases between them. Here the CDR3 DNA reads TGTGCCAGCAGCCGTGGGGGAAACAAAGCCTACGAGCAGTACTTC. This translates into CASSRGGNKAYEQYF. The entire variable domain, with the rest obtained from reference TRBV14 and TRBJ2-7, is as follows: EAGVTQFPSHSVIEKGQTVTLRCDPISGHDNLYWYRRVMGKEIKFLLHFVKESKQDESGMPNNRFLAERTGGTYSTLKVQPAELEDSGVYFCASSRGGNKAYEQYFGPGTRLTVT.

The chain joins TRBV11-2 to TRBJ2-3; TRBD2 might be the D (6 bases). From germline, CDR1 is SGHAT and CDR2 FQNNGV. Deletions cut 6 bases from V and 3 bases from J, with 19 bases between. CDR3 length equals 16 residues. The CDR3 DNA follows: TGTGCCAGCAGTCAAGCCCGGGGGTTACCTACAGATACGCAGTATTTT. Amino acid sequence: CASSQARGLPTDTQYF.

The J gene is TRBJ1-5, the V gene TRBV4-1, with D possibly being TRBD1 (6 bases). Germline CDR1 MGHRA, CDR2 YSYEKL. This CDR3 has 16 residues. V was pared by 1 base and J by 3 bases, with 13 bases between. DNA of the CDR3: TGCGCCAGCAGCCAAGGGTTTACAGGGTACAATCAGCCCCAGCATTTT. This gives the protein CASSQGFTGYNQPQHF.

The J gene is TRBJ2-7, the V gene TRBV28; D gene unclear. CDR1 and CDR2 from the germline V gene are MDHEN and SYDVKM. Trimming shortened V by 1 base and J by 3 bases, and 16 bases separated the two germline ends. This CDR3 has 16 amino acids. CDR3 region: CASSLFAGGLIYEQYF. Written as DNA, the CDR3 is TGTGCCAGCAGTTTATTTGCAGGCGGTCTGATCTACGAGCAGTACTTC.